The rows below give T cell receptor beta chains drawn from one sample of a study of T cells in localized non-small cell lung cancer. Data came from immunoSEQ multiplex PCR; TCRdb stores just in-frame clones and leaves some out. The sample has tens of thousands of clones; about four fifths are singletons. This specimen consisted of peripheral blood, obtained before any cancer treatment. The receptors were sampled from a man aged 40 to 70 with stage I lung adenocarcinoma. Each CDR3 is given with its conserved first and last residue. D genes are given only for firm matches. Where a row states a size, it is once, few, many or the class of an expanded clone; other rows omit it.

clone size	V gene	J gene	D gene	CDR3 DNA	CDR3 protein
NA	TRBV2	TRBJ2-7	NA	TGTGCCAGCAGTGTTGACTACGAGCAGTACTTC	CASSVDYEQYF
NA	TRBV7-3	TRBJ2-2	TRBD1	TGTGCCAGCAGCCCCCCCGGGACAGGATACACCGGGGAGCTGTTTTTT	CASSPPGTGYTGELFF
NA	TRBV27	TRBJ2-1	NA	TGTGCCAGCAGCATGACAGCCTACAATGAGCAGTTCTTC	CASSMTAYNEQFF
medium-sized	TRBV15	TRBJ2-1	NA	TGTGCCACCAGCAGAGATATAGAAGGCTATGAGCAGTTCTTC	CATSRDIEGYEQFF
NA	TRBV12-5	TRBJ2-3	TRBD2	TGTGCTAGTGCCGGAGCGGGAGGGCTTCCATTCCGGGTGGACACAGATACGCAGTATTTT	CASAGAGGLPFRVDTDTQYF
NA	TRBV21-1	TRBJ1-1	NA	TGTGCCAGCAGGCCCTCCAGGACAGTGAACACTGAAGCTTTCTTT	CASRPSRTVNTEAFF
NA	TRBV28	TRBJ2-2	TRBD2	TGTGCCAGCAGTTTATGGACTAGCGGGAGAGCCGGGGAGCTGTTTTTT	CASSLWTSGRAGELFF
once	TRBV10-3	TRBJ2-5	NA	TGTGCCATCAGTGAGAGCGCACTCCAGCAGGAGACCCAGTACTTC	CAISESALQQETQYF
NA	TRBV30	TRBJ1-1	NA	TGTGCCTGGATCCCTCAAAGGAACACTGAAGCTTTCTTT	CAWIPQRNTEAFF
few	TRBV5-8	TRBJ2-1	TRBD2	TGTGCCAGCAGCTTGGAGCCGCGCGGGGGTTACAATGAGCAGTTCTTC	CASSLEPRGGYNEQFF
few	TRBV29-1	TRBJ2-2	TRBD2	TGCAGCGTGTCGGGAGGCCCATTTAACACCGGGGAGCTGTTTTTT	CSVSGGPFNTGELFF
NA	TRBV10-3	TRBJ1-5	TRBD1	TGTGCCATCAAGGGACAGGGGGTTGGCCAGCCCCAGCATTTT	CAIKGQGVGQPQHF
NA	TRBV15	TRBJ1-3	NA	TGTGCCACCAGATGGGACTCTGGAAACACCATATATTTT	CATRWDSGNTIYF
NA	TRBV7-8	TRBJ2-3	NA	TGTGCCAGCAGCTTCCTCCCGGGCTCTACAGATACGCAGTATTTT	CASSFLPGSTDTQYF
NA	TRBV4-1	TRBJ2-2	NA	TGCGCCAGCAGCCAAGACCTGACCGACCTCCCCGGGGAGCTGTTTTTT	CASSQDLTDLPGELFF
few	TRBV6-5	TRBJ2-2	NA	TGTGCCAGCAGTTACTCCGGACGGAACGGGGAGCTGTTTTTT	CASSYSGRNGELFF
NA	TRBV30	TRBJ1-5	NA	TGTGCCTGGAGTGTACAGAGCAATCAGCCCCAGCATTTT	CAWSVQSNQPQHF
NA	TRBV7-9	TRBJ2-3	TRBD2	TGTGCCAGCAGCTTCCGCGGGAGGGCCTGGGATACGCAGTATTTT	CASSFRGRAWDTQYF
NA	TRBV11-2	TRBJ2-5	NA	TGTGCCAGCAGCTTAGGGACAGCCCAAGAGACCCAGTACTTC	CASSLGTAQETQYF
NA	TRBV7-9	TRBJ2-5	NA	TGTGCCAGCAGGACTTCCGGGCGGCAAGAGACCCAGTACTTC	CASRTSGRQETQYF
NA	TRBV9	TRBJ1-2	NA	TGTGCCAGCAGCGTAGGGGTCGGCTATGGCTACACCTTC	CASSVGVGYGYTF
NA	TRBV5-6	TRBJ1-4	NA	TGTGCCAGCAGCTCGGAGGGGACCTTAGGTGAAAAACTGTTTTTT	CASSSEGTLGEKLFF
NA	TRBV5-1	TRBJ1-2	NA	TGCGCCAGCAGCCTCTATACAGGGTGGAGGGGCGGCTACACCTTC	CASSLYTGWRGGYTF
few	TRBV18	TRBJ1-3	NA	TGTGCCAGCTCACCACCTAATCAGGGGAAAGGAAACACCATATATTTT	CASSPPNQGKGNTIYF
NA	TRBV28	TRBJ1-2	TRBD1	TGTGCCAGCAGGACAGGGGGCAATGGCTACACCTTC	CASRTGGNGYTF
NA	TRBV29-1	TRBJ2-1	NA	TGCAGCGTTGAAGTATCTTGGGACGCCACCTACAATGAGCAGTTCTTC	CSVEVSWDATYNEQFF
NA	TRBV7-9	TRBJ1-1	TRBD1	TGTGCCAGCAGCTTAGTGACAGGGTCTGAAGCTTTCTTT	CASSLVTGSEAFF
NA	TRBV5-4	TRBJ1-6	TRBD1	TGTGCCAGCAGCTTGACTCCGACAGGGAATAATTCACCCCTCCACTTT	CASSLTPTGNNSPLHF
once	TRBV29-1	TRBJ2-2	TRBD1	TGCAGCGCCCGACAGGGGACCGGGGAGCTGTTTTTT	CSARQGTGELFF
NA	TRBV7-2	TRBJ1-1	NA	TGTGCCAGCAGCGCGCGTGTGGGGGGGAGCACTGAAGCTTTCTTT	CASSARVGGSTEAFF
few	TRBV30	TRBJ2-1	TRBD2	TGTGCCTGGAGTCCAACGGGGGGGCTGGGTTACAATGAGCAGTTCTTC	CAWSPTGGLGYNEQFF
NA	TRBV6-5	TRBJ1-2	NA	TGTGCCAGCAGTTACTCGAAGCGGGCTCGGGGCTACACCTTC	CASSYSKRARGYTF
NA	TRBV7-3	TRBJ1-2	NA	TGTGCCAGCAGCTTAGATGGGGGCCTAGGCTACACCTTC	CASSLDGGLGYTF
NA	TRBV4-3	TRBJ2-7	TRBD2	TGCGCCAGCAGCCATGGACTAGCCCCCTACGAGCAGTACTTC	CASSHGLAPYEQYF
NA	TRBV2	TRBJ2-3	TRBD1	TGTGCCAGCAGTGAAATTCCGGGACAGGGGACAGATACGCAGTATTTT	CASSEIPGQGTDTQYF
NA	TRBV27	TRBJ1-1	NA	TGTGCCAGCAGTGCGACAGTGAACACTGAAGCTTTCTTT	CASSATVNTEAFF
NA	TRBV19	TRBJ2-7	NA	TGTGCCAGTAGTAGTGACAGTACCCTGGTTAACGAGCAGTACTTC	CASSSDSTLVNEQYF
few	TRBV2	TRBJ1-5	TRBD1	TGTGCCAGCAGTGAGGACAGGGCGAGTCAGCCCCAGCATTTT	CASSEDRASQPQHF
NA	TRBV7-8	TRBJ1-2	NA	TGTGCCAGCAGCTGGATCCAGGGTAGACAGATTAACTATGGCTACACCTTC	CASSWIQGRQINYGYTF
NA	TRBV5-6	TRBJ1-5	TRBD1	TGTGCCAGCAGCTTTTGGGACAGGGGGGCTATTCAGCCCCAGCATTTT	CASSFWDRGAIQPQHF
NA	TRBV18	TRBJ2-7	TRBD2	TGTGCCAGCTCACCACTAGCGGGGGGACTTTCCTCCTACGAGCAGTACTTC	CASSPLAGGLSSYEQYF
NA	TRBV30	TRBJ2-1	TRBD2	TGTGCCTGCCAGCCCGGACTAGCGGGAGGAGACAATGAGCAGTTCTTC	CACQPGLAGGDNEQFF
NA	TRBV6-1	TRBJ1-6	NA	TGTGCCAGCAGGGGCCGACAGGACTATAATTCACCCCTCCACTTT	CASRGRQDYNSPLHF
NA	TRBV4-1	TRBJ2-2	NA	TGCGCCAGCACCCCTCGGGCAGGGGGGAGTTGGTTCACCGGGGAGCTGTTTTTT	CASTPRAGGSWFTGELFF
NA	TRBV28	TRBJ2-1	NA	TGTGCCAGCAGTTTGCCGTCTTCGACAGCTATATACAATGAGCAGTTCTTC	CASSLPSSTAIYNEQFF
NA	TRBV13	TRBJ2-3	NA	TGTGCCAGCAGCTCCCCGGACGACCGATCCCTTAATACGCAGTATTTT	CASSSPDDRSLNTQYF
NA	TRBV7-3	TRBJ2-5	NA	TGTGCCAGCAGCTTAAGTGGGGGTTTTGGGGAGACCCAGTACTTC	CASSLSGGFGETQYF
few	TRBV4-3	TRBJ1-2	TRBD1	TGCGCCAGCAGCCAAGATCTGGGGACAGGGGACTATGGCTACACCTTC	CASSQDLGTGDYGYTF
NA	TRBV6-5	TRBJ1-6	TRBD1	TGTGCCAGCAGTTACTCACAGGGGGATAATTCACCCCTCCACTTT	CASSYSQGDNSPLHF
NA	TRBV6-1	TRBJ2-5	NA	TGTGCCAGCAGTGAAGTCAGAAAGCAAGAGACCCAGTACTTC	CASSEVRKQETQYF